These 15 T cell receptor beta chains were all obtained from the same sample, sequenced in a study of naive and memory T cell subsets. Their target antigens are unknown. Both TRBC1 and TRBC2 were covered by a beta constant-region primer of two equimolar oligonucleotides. Nested alpha and beta constant-region primers with the SP2 primer drove four PCR rounds on ligated cDNA. TCRdb used MiXCR to reprocess the UMI-ligation and nested PCR reads, holding one entry per CDR3 protein. This sample has about 140,000 distinct CDR3 sequences, with under 25% found just once. Broader study findings: Especially in CD8 cells, naive repertoires contained a few larger clonotypes, possibly CD45RA-re-expressing memory cells.

Input material: naive CD8+ T cells from blood. The receptors were gathered from a human donor in good health.

This clonotype was seen a few times. The chain combines TRBV29-1 with TRBJ1-1, with TRBD1 matching over 8 bases. V lost 0 bases and J lost 10; bases outside the gene matches: 7. Germline V CDR1 and CDR2: SQVTM, ANQGSEA. This CDR3 spans 13 amino acids. The CDR3 here is CSVEDGDRGRAFF. In DNA, the CDR3 is TGCAGCGTTGAAGATGGAGACAGGGGTAGAGCTTTCTTT.

This clonotype has a handful of counts. This sequence joins TRBV6-1 and TRBJ2-1; 10 nucleotides line up with TRBD1. V lost 6 bases to trimming and J lost 15 bases; unmatched junction nucleotides: 17. The CDR3 runs to 15 residues. CDR1 is MNHNS, CDR2 SASEGT, per germline. The CDR3 loop reads CASSARDRGWEVGFF. As DNA, the CDR3 is TGTGCCAGCAGCGCAAGGGACAGGGGATGGGAGGTGGGGTTCTTC.

In the case of this clonotype: A much bigger clone sits one base away, suggesting this may be a read error. The chain joins TRBV28 to TRBJ2-3; D gene unclear. V was clipped by 3 bases and J by 3 bases, with 7 bases between them. Germline CDR1 MDHEN, CDR2 SYDVKM. This CDR3 has 13 amino acids. This CDR3 is CASSFRATDTQYF. The CDR3, as DNA: TGTGCCAGCAGTTTTCGGGCAACAGATACGCAGTATTTT.

This clonotype was seen more than once but under ten times. This rearrangement joins TRBV28 to TRBJ1-1; no clear D. The CDR3 is made up of 12 amino acids. CDR1 MDHEN and CDR2 SYDVKM come from the germline V gene. V was shortened by 6 bases and J by 0 bases, with 5 bases between the two germline ends. The CDR3 DNA reads as TGTGCCAGCAGGGATCTGAACACTGAAGCTTTCTTT. This encodes CASRDLNTEAFF.

This clonotype was found a few times. This rearrangement joins TRBV19 to TRBJ1-1; D is unclear. Germline CDR1 and CDR2: LNHDA and SQIVND (reference sequence). Trimming took off 3 bases at V and 1 base at J, with 6 bases between the two ends. This CDR3 comprises 13 residues. CDR3 region: CASSISGNTEAFF. The CDR3 nucleotides read TGTGCCAGTAGTATCAGCGGGAACACTGAAGCTTTCTTT.

This clonotype was seen at least ten times. An end of the junction differs from the germline gene, which may be a read error. The chain joins TRBV28 to TRBJ1-3; possible D gene TRBD1, 6 bases. This CDR3 spans 12 amino acids. The germline gives CDR1 MDHEN, CDR2 SYDVKM. CDR3 in DNA: TGCATCGTCGGTCAGGGGGGAAACACCATATATTTT. The encoded protein is CIVGQGGNTIYF.

The sample holds a few counts of this clonotype. The chain links TRBV30 to TRBJ2-1, with D perhaps TRBD1 or TRBD2 (5 bases each). With 3 bases removed from V and 6 bases from J, the gap between germline ends came to 21 bases. Germline CDR1 is GTSNPN and CDR2 is SVGIG (reference sequence). The CDR3 contains 16 residues. The CDR3 nucleotides are TGTGCCTGGAGCCACCACCGAGGGGCCCGTGGCAATGAGCAGTTCTTC. Protein: CAWSHHRGARGNEQFF.

This chain connects TRBV5-5 to TRBJ1-5; D gene uncertain. CDR3 length equals 14 residues. The germline gives CDR1 SGHKS, CDR2 YYEKEE (reference sequence). Trimming removed 0 bases from V and 3 bases from J, with 7 bases in between. This CDR3 reads CASSLADSNQPQHF. The CDR3 nucleotides are TGTGCCAGCAGCTTGGCGGACTCCAATCAGCCCCAGCATTTT.

The chain links TRBV6-2 or TRBV6-3 to TRBJ2-7; D is possibly TRBD1 (5 bases). CDR1 and CDR2 (germline): MNHEY, SVGEGT. The CDR3 is made up of 13 amino acids. Trimming removed 6 bases from V and 2 bases from J, with 11 bases in between. The CDR3 nucleotides read TGTGCCAGCAGCCTTCTAGGGGCCTACGAGCAGTACTTC. It specifies CASSLLGAYEQYF.

This clonotype was seen more than once but under ten times. The rearrangement links TRBV7-3 to TRBJ1-1; the D is unclear. The V end was cut by 4 bases, the J end by 0 bases, with 6 bases between. Germline lookup yields CDR1 SGHTA and CDR2 FQGTGA. This CDR3 contains 13 residues. CDR3 residues: CASSSTMNTEAFF. CDR3 bases: TGTGCCAGCAGCTCAACCATGAACACTGAAGCTTTCTTT.

This clonotype showed up just a few times. V and J are TRBV12-3 or TRBV12-4 and TRBJ1-1; maybe TRBD1 (5 bases). V shed 5 bases and J shed 2 bases, with 21 bases lying between them. The CDR3 length is 17 residues. The CDR3 spells CASSPGRGGSTNTEAFF. The CDR3, as DNA: TGTGCCAGCAGTCCGGGACGGGGGGGGTCGACCAACACTGAAGCTTTCTTT.

This clonotype turned up a few times. The chain links TRBV12-3 or TRBV12-4 to TRBJ2-5; tentative D call: TRBD1 (6 bases). Trimming shortened V by 6 bases and J by 4 bases, and 12 bases separated the two germline ends. This CDR3 is built from 13 residues. The CDR3 here is CASRISGVETQYF. DNA of the CDR3: TGTGCCAGCAGGATATCAGGGGTAGAGACCCAGTACTTC.

This clonotype turned up a few times. The genes are TRBV12-3 or TRBV12-4 and TRBJ1-2; 7 positions match TRBD1. V lost 5 bases and J lost 4; bases outside the gene matches: 7. This CDR3 comprises 14 residues. The CDR3 sequence is CASSQGGVSYGYTF. In DNA form, the CDR3 reads TGTGCCAGCAGTCAAGGGGGCGTGAGCTATGGCTACACCTTC.

This clonotype was seen a few times. The germline gene is not matched at one end of the junction; a read error may be the cause. The V gene is TRBV7-8, the J gene TRBJ2-7; 11 bases agree with TRBD2. Looked up from germline, CDR1 is SGHVS and CDR2 is FQNEAQ. This CDR3 is 13 amino acids long. CDR3 DNA: TGTGCCAGCAGCCCAGGGACTAGCGGTCCCTTCTCCTTC. Translated: CASSPGTSGPFSF. The complete variable domain, with remaining parts taken from reference TRBV7-8 and TRBJ2-7, reads GAGVSQSPRYKVAKRGQDVALRCDPISGHVSLFWYQQALGQGPEFLTYFQNEAQLDKSGLPSDRFFAERPEGSVSTLKIQRTQQEDSAVYLCASSPGTSGPFSFGPGTRLTVT.

The gene calls are TRBV12-3 or TRBV12-4 and TRBJ1-1, with a tentative D call TRBD1 (6 bases). Trimming pared 6 bases from V and 7 bases from J, leaving 9 bases between. The CDR3 sequence is 11 residues long. The CDR3 DNA follows: TGTGCCAGCAGAACAGGGTTTGAAGCTTTCTTT. Protein sequence: CASRTGFEAFF.